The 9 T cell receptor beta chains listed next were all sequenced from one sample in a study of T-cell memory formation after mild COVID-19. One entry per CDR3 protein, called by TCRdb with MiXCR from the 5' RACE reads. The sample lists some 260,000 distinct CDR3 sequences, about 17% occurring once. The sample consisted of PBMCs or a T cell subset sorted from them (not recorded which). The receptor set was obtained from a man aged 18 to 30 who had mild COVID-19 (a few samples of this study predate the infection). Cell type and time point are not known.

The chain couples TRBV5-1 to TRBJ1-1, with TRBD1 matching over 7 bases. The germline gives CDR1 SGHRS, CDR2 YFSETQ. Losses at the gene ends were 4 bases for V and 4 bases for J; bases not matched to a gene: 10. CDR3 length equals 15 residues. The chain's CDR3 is CASSTDRVGGTEAFF. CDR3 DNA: TGCGCCAGCAGCACTGACAGGGTAGGAGGCACTGAAGCTTTCTTT.

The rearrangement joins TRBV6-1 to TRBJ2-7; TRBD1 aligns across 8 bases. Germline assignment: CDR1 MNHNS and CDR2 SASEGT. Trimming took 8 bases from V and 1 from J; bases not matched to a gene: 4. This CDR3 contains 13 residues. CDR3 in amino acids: CASRDRSSYEQYF. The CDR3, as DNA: TGTGCCAGCCGGGACAGGAGTTCCTACGAGCAGTACTTC.

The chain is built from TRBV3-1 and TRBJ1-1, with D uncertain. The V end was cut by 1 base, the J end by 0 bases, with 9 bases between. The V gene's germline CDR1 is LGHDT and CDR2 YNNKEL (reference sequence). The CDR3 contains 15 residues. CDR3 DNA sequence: TGTGCCAGCAGCCAAGGGACGAGCATGAACACTGAAGCTTTCTTT. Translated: CASSQGTSMNTEAFF.

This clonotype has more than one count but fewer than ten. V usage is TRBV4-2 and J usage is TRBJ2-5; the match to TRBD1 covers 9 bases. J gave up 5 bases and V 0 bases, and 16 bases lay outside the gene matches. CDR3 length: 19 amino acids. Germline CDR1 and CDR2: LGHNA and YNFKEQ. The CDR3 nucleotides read TGTGCCAGCAGCCAAGAACCTTCCGGGACAGGGCTATCACGGGAGACCCAGTACTTC. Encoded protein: CASSQEPSGTGLSRETQYF.

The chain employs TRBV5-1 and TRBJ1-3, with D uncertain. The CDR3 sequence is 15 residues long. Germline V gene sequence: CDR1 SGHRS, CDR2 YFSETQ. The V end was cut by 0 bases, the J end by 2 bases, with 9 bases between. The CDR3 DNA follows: TGCGCCAGCAGCTTGGAGGGCTTGGCTGGAAACACCATATATTTT. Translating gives CASSLEGLAGNTIYF.

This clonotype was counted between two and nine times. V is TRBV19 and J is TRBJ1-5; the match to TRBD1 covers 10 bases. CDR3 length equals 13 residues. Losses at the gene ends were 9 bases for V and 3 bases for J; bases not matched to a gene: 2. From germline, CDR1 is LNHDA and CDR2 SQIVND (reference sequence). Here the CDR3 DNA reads TGTGCCAGAGGACAGGGGGTCAATCAGCCCCAGCATTTT. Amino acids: CARGQGVNQPQHF.

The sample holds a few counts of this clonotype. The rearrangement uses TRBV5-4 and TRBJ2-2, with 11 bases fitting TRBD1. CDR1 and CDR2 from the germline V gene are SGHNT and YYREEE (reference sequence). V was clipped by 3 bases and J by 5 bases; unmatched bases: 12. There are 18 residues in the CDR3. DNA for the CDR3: TGTGCCAGCAGCTCAATGATTTCGGACAGGGGGCGAACCGGGGAGCTGTTTTTT. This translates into CASSSMISDRGRTGELFF. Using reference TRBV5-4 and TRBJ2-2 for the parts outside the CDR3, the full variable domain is ETGVTQSPTHLIKTRGQQVTLRCSSQSGHNTVSWYQQALGQGPQFIFQYYREEENGRGNFPPRFSGLQFPNYSSELNVNALELDDSALYLCASSSMISDRGRTGELFFGEGSRLTVL.

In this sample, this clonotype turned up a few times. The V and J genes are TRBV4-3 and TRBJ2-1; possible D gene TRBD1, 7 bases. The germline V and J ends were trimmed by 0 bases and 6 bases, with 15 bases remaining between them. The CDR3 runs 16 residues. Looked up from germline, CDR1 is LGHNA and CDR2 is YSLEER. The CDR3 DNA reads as TGCGCCAGCAGCCAAGATGGAGGAGGGGGCCTCAATGAGCAGTTCTTC. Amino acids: CASSQDGGGGLNEQFF.

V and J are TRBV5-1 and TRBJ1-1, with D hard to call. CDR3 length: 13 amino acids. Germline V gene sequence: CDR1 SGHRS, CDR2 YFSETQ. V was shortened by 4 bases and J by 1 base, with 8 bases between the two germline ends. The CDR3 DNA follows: TGCGCCAGCAGCCCCACAAGGAACACTGAAGCTTTCTTT. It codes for CASSPTRNTEAFF.